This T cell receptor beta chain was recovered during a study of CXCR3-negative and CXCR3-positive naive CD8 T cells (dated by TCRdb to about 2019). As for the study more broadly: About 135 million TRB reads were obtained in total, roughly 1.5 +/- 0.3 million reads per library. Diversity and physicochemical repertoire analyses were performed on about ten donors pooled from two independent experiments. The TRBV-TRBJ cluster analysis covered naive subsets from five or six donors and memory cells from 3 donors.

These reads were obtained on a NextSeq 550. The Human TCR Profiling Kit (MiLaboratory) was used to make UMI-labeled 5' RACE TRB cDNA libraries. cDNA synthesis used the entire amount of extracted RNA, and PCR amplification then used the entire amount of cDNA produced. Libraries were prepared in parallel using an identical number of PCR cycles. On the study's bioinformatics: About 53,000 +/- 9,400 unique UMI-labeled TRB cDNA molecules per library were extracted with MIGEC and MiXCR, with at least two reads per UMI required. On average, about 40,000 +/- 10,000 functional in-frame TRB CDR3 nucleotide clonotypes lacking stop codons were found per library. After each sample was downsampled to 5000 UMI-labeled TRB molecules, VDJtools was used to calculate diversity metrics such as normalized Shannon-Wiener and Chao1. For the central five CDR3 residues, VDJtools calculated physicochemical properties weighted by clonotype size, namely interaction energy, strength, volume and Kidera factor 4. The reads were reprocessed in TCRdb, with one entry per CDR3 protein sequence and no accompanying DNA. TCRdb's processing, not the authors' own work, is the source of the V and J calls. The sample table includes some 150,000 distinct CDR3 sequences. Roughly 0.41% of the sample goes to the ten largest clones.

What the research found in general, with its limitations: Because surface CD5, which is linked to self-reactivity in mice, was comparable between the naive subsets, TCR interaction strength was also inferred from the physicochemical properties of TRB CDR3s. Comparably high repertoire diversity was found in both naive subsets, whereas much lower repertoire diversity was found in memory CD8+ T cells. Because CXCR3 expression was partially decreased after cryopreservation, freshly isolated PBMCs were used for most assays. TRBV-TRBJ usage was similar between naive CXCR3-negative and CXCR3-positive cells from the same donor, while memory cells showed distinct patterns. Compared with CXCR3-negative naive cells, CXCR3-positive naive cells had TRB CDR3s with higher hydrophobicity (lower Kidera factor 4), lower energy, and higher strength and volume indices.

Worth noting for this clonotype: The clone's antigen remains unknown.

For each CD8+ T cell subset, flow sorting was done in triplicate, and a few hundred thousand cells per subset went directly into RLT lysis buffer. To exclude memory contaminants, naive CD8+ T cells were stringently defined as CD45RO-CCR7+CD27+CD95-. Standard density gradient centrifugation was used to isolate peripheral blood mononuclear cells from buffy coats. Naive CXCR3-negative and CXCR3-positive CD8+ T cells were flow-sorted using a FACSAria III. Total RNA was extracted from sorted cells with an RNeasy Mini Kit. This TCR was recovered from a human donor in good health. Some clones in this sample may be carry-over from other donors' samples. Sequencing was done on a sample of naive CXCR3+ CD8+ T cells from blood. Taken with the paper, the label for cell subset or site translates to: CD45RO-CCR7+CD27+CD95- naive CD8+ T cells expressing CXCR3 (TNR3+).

CDR3 region: CSAFGQGYSYEQYF. The V and J segments used are TRBV20-1 and TRBJ2-7; TCRdb selects TRBD1, and the lack of DNA leaves this call unchecked. The CDR3 runs 14 amino acids, cysteine and phenylalanine included. The record lacks a DNA sequence. As encoded in the germline V gene (reference sequence), CDR1 is DFQATT while CDR2 is SNEGSKA.